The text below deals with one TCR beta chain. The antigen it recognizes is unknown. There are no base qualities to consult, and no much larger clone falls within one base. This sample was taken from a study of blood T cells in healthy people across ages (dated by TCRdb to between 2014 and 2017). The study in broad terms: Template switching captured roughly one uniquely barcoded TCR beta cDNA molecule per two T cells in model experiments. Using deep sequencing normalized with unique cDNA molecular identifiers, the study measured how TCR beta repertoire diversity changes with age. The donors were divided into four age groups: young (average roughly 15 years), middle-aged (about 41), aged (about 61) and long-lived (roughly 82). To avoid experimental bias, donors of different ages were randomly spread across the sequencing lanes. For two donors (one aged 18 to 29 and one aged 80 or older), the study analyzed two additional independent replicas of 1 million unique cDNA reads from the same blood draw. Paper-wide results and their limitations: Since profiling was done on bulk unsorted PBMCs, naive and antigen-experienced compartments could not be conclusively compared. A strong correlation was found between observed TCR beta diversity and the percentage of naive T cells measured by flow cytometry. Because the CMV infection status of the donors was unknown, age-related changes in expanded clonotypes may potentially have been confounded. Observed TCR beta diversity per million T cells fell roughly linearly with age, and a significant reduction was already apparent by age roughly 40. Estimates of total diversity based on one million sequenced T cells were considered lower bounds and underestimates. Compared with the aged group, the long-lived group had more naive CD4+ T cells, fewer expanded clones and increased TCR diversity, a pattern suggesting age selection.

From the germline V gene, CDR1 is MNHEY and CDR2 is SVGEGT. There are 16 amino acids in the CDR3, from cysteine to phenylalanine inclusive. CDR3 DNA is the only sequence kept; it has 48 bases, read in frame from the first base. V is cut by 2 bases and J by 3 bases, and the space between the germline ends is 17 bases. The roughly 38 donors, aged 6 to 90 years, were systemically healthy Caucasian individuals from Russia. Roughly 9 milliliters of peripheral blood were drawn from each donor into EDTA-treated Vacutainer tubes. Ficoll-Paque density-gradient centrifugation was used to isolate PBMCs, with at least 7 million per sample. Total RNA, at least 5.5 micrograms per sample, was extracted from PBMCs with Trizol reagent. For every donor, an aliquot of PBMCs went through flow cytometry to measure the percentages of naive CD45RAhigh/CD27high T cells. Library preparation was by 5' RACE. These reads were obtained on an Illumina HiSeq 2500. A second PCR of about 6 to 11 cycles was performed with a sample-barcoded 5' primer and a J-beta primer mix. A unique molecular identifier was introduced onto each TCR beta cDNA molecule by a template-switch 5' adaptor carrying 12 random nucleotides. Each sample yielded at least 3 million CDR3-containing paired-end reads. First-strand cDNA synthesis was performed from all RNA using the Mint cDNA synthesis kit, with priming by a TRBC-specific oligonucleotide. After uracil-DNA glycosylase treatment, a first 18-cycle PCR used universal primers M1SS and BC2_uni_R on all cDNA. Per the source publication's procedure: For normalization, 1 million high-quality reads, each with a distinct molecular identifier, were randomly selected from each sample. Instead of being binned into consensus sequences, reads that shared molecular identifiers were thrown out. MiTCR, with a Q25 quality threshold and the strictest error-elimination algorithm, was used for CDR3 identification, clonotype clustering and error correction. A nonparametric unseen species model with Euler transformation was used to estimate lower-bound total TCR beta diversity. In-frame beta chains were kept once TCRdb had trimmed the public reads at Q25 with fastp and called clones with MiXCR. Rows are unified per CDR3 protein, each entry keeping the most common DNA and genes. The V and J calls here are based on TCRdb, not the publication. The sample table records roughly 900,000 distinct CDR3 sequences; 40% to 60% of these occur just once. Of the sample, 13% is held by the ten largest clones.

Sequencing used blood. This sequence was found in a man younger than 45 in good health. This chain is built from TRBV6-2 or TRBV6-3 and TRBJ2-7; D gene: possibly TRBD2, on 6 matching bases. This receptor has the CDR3 CASSYPSGGVGYEQYF. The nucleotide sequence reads TGTGCCAGCAGTTACCCCTCAGGCGGGGTAGGCTACGAGCAGTACTTC.